This T cell receptor (beta chain) was captured by sequencing in a study of CD8 T cells in ankylosing spondylitis. Broader study findings: Ankylosing spondylitis blood appeared to be characterized by a TCR beta motif of 7 to 9 highly homologous variants.

Trimming cost V 0 bases and J 7 bases, with 16 bases left between them. This CDR3 has 15 amino acids. Germline loops: CDR1 WSHSY, CDR2 SAAADI. TCRdb fed the 5' RACE reads into MiXCR, producing one record per CDR3 protein. The sample records a few hundred thousand distinct CDR3 sequences, 20% to 25% being singletons. Details on this clonotype: Its antigen is currently unknown.

V is TRBV10-2 and J is TRBJ2-7; TRBD2 might be the D (6 bases). Sequenced input: blood, either unsorted or a sorted T cell fraction (not recorded which). This TCR was recovered from a male donor with ankylosing spondylitis. The CDR3 reads CASSESKTGGGEQYF. CDR3 DNA: TGCGCCAGCAGTGAGTCGAAGACCGGGGGAGGAGAGCAGTACTTC.